The 22 T cell receptor beta chains listed next were all sequenced from one sample in a study of blood T cells in healthy people across ages. The authors ran a second PCR of about 6 to 12 cycles using a sample-barcoded 5' primer and a J-beta primer mix. TCRdb re-called the 5' RACE reads with MiXCR, one entry per CDR3 protein. The table has over a million distinct CDR3 sequences, 59% seen once. Sample: blood. Receptors originate from a man younger than 35 in good health.

J is TRBJ2-4 and V is TRBV20-1; D unclear. Between the trimmed V and J ends, which lost 3 bases and 1 base, there was a span of 4 bases. The CDR3 has 12 amino acids. Germline V gives CDR1 DFQATT, CDR2 SNEGSKA (reference sequence). CDR3 sequence: CSASGAKNIQYF. The CDR3 bases are TGCAGTGCTAGCGGCGCCAAAAACATTCAGTACTTC.

This clonotype was detected a few times. The rearrangement uses TRBV15 and TRBJ1-2; no reliable D call. The CDR3 runs 15 residues. The germline gives CDR1 LNHNV, CDR2 YYDKDF (reference sequence). V was cut by 0 bases and J by 4 bases, with 12 bases left in between. CDR3 in DNA: TGTGCCACCAGCAGAGATAAGGCGACTACCTATGGCTACACCTTC. It is translated as CATSRDKATTYGYTF.

This clonotype was detected a few times. The chain recombines TRBV20-1 with TRBJ2-1; 10 nucleotides align to TRBD2. Unmatched junction bases numbered 6, after V lost 2 bases and J lost 2 bases. The CDR3 is made up of 16 amino acids. CDR1 is DFQATT, CDR2 SNEGSKA, per germline (reference sequence). The DNA of the CDR3 is TGCAGTGCTAGATTAGCGGGGGGTCTCCCCTACAATGAGCAGTTCTTC. This codes for CSARLAGGLPYNEQFF.

A few counts support this clonotype. The CDR3 nucleotides are TGTGCCAGCAGTTTAGGGGGCATTCCCTACGAGCAGTACTTC. Residues: CASSLGGIPYEQYF. This chain joins TRBV3-1 and TRBJ2-7; TRBD1 agrees at 7 bases. Germline V gives CDR1 LGHDT, CDR2 YNNKEL (reference sequence). After removal of 6 bases from V and 2 bases from J, the junction contained 7 bases not matched to a gene. The CDR3 runs to 14 residues.

This clonotype was recorded a few times. J is TRBJ1-6 and V is TRBV2; 8 bases fit TRBD1. Germline CDR1 reads SNHLY; CDR2 reads FYNNEI. The CDR3 consists of 17 residues. J gave up 7 bases and V 6 bases, and 14 bases lay outside the gene matches. The CDR3 coding sequence is TGTGCCAGCAGCTACGAGAGTGGACAGGGTCTGAATTCACCCCTCCACTTT. Translation: CASSYESGQGLNSPLHF.

V gene TRBV6-1 combines with J gene TRBJ1-2, with 8 bases fitting TRBD1. With 7 bases clipped from V and 4 bases from J, the junction kept 8 bases outside the gene matches. The CDR3 consists of 14 residues. Germline V gives CDR1 MNHNS, CDR2 SASEGT. CDR3 coding DNA: TGTGCCAGCACCGGAACAGGGGGAGTCTATGGCTACACCTTC. Encoded protein: CASTGTGGVYGYTF.

V gene TRBV30 combines with J gene TRBJ2-1, with 9 bases that match TRBD2. Germline lookup yields CDR1 GTSNPN and CDR2 SVGIG (reference sequence). V shed 8 bases, J shed 8 bases, and the junction held 7 bases outside the gene matches. The CDR3 consists of 12 residues. In DNA form, the CDR3 reads TGTGCCGGGGGACTAGCATTCTATGAGCAGTTCTTC. Translated, it gives CAGGLAFYEQFF.

The J gene is TRBJ1-5, the V gene TRBV10-3; perhaps TRBD1 as D (5 bases). V was cut by 5 bases and J by 2 bases, with 10 bases left in between. This CDR3 region has 14 residues. From germline, CDR1 is ENHRY and CDR2 SYGVKD. As DNA, the CDR3 is TGTGCCATCAGTCGGGGGGAGGGCAATCAGCCCCAGCATTTT. The encoded protein is CAISRGEGNQPQHF.

This chain links TRBV20-1 with TRBJ1-2; possible D gene TRBD1, 5 bases. Trimming stripped 0 bases from V and 8 bases from J, with 16 bases between. Germline V gene lookup returns CDR1 DFQATT and CDR2 SNEGSKA (reference sequence). CDR3 length: 14 residues. DNA for the CDR3: TGCAGTGCTAGAGATTTAAGACAGATCTTAGGCTACACCTTC. Its protein product is CSARDLRQILGYTF.

The chain couples TRBV11-2 to TRBJ2-3; unclear D gene. CDR3 size: 16 residues. Germline V gene sequence: CDR1 SGHAT, CDR2 FQNNGV. V lost 1 base to trimming and J lost 0 bases, with 11 bases between them. The CDR3 sequence: CASSLGELSSTDTQYF. The CDR3 DNA reads as TGTGCCAGCAGCTTAGGCGAGCTTAGTAGCACAGATACGCAGTATTTT.

The V call is TRBV29-1, the J call TRBJ2-1; maybe TRBD1 (5 bases). Germline V gene lookup returns CDR1 SQVTM and CDR2 ANQGSEA. The CDR3 length is 13 residues. The V end was cut by 7 bases, the J end by 4 bases, with 14 bases between. DNA for the CDR3: TGCAGCGCCGACCCCGACAGATACAATGAGCAGTTCTTC. Amino acids: CSADPDRYNEQFF.

This clonotype was found once. V gene TRBV5-1 combines with J gene TRBJ2-1; TRBD1 agrees at 9 bases. With 4 bases clipped from V and 8 bases from J, the junction kept 7 bases outside the gene matches. The CDR3 contains 14 residues. Germline loops: CDR1 SGHRS, CDR2 YFSETQ. CDR3 nucleotide sequence: TGCGCCAGCAGCCGACCGGGACAGGGCTATGAGCAGTTCTTC. It codes for CASSRPGQGYEQFF. Filled out from reference TRBV5-1 and TRBJ2-1, the complete variable domain reads KAGVTQTPRYLIKTRGQQVTLSCSPISGHRSVSWYQQTPGQGLQFLFEYFSETQRNKGNFPGRFSGRQFSNSRSEMNVSTLELGDSALYLCASSRPGQGYEQFFGPGTRLTVL.

CDR3 amino acids: CASSQAVRGMSTEAFF. Here the CDR3 DNA reads TGCGCCAGCAGCCAAGCGGTACGGGGGATGAGTACTGAAGCTTTCTTT. The rearrangement links TRBV4-1 to TRBJ1-1; D might be TRBD1 (5 bases). V lost 1 base to trimming and J lost 5 bases, with 17 bases between them. Per the germline V gene, CDR1 is MGHRA and CDR2 is YSYEKL. The CDR3 loop spans 16 amino acids.

This clonotype was counted a few times. The chain uses TRBV15 and TRBJ2-1; possible D gene TRBD1, 5 bases. This CDR3 contains 16 residues. Trimming took off 5 bases at V and 0 bases at J, with 14 bases between the two ends. Germline CDR1 reads LNHNV; CDR2 reads YYDKDF (reference sequence). CDR3 residues: CATSGRRQSSYNEQFF. CDR3 nucleotide sequence: TGTGCCACCAGCGGAAGAAGACAGAGCTCCTACAATGAGCAGTTCTTC.

The rearrangement joins TRBV12-1 to TRBJ2-7; the table's D gene call, TRBD2, was not cross checked with the DNA. TRBV12-1 corresponds to a pseudogene. The CDR3 runs 15 residues. CDR3 bases: TGTGCCAGCAGCTCCAGCGGGAGGGCCCCCTACGAGCAGTACTTC. Protein: CASSSSGRAPYEQYF.

The chain joins TRBV4-1 to TRBJ1-1, with D uncertain. Germline CDR1 and CDR2: MGHRA and YSYEKL. The CDR3 extends over 15 amino acids. V was clipped by 1 base and J by 1 base, with 10 bases between them. The CDR3 region is CASSQVPTKNTEAFF. The CDR3 DNA is TGCGCCAGCAGCCAAGTTCCCACGAAGAACACTGAAGCTTTCTTT.

The chain joins TRBV6-5 to TRBJ2-1; D is possibly TRBD1 or TRBD2 (6 bases each). V was cut by 4 bases and J by 7 bases, with 23 bases left in between. The CDR3 contains 17 residues. Germline CDR1 MNHEY, CDR2 SVGAGI. The DNA of the CDR3 is TGTGCCAGCAGTTTCGGAGGGGGTCTTGGAAATTGGAATGAGCAGTTCTTC. Residues: CASSFGGGLGNWNEQFF.

The chain joins TRBV6-2 or TRBV6-3 to TRBJ2-4, with D perhaps given as TRBD1 or TRBD2 (6 bases each). Gene TRBJ2-7 matches the end of the DNA better, so the J call may be wrong. Germline V lookup: CDR1 MNHEY, CDR2 SVGEGT. This CDR3 is 14 amino acids long. As DNA, the CDR3 is TGTGCCAGCAGTTACTCATCGGGGGCCCACGAGCAGTACTTC. Its protein product is CASSYSSGAHEQYF.

The V and J genes are TRBV6-2 or TRBV6-3 and TRBJ2-7; D is undetermined. Germline V lookup: CDR1 MNHEY, CDR2 SVGEGT. V lost 2 bases, J lost 4 bases, and 9 bases lay in between. The CDR3 covers 13 residues. The CDR3 loop is CASSYHSVYEQYF. CDR3 nucleotide sequence: TGTGCCAGCAGTTACCACAGCGTATACGAGCAGTACTTC.

This clonotype was seen a few times. V gene TRBV10-3 combines with J gene TRBJ2-1, with D maybe TRBD2 (6 bases). In germline, CDR1 is ENHRY, CDR2 SYGVKD. V lost 0 bases and J lost 0, with 6 bases in between. The length of the CDR3 is 15 residues. DNA of the CDR3: TGTGCCATCAGTGAGTCCGGGAGCTCCTACAATGAGCAGTTCTTC. This codes for CAISESGSSYNEQFF.

The V call is TRBV28, the J call TRBJ2-3; 9 bases are shared with TRBD2. This CDR3 region has 18 residues. V lost 6 bases, J lost 3 bases, and 16 bases stayed unmatched. Looked up from germline, CDR1 is MDHEN and CDR2 is SYDVKM. CDR3 loop: CASSTGVTSGSWTDTQYF. CDR3 DNA: TGTGCCAGCAGCACCGGGGTGACTAGCGGAAGTTGGACAGATACGCAGTATTTT.

The gene calls are TRBV6-6 and TRBJ2-7; D gene ambiguous. The germline V gene encodes CDR1 MNHNY and CDR2 SVGAGI (reference sequence). CDR3 length equals 12 residues. V lost 1 base and J 5 bases, leaving 6 bases between the germline ends. CDR3 loop: CASSYFLDEQYF. CDR3 nucleotides: TGTGCCAGCAGTTACTTCTTAGACGAGCAGTACTTC.